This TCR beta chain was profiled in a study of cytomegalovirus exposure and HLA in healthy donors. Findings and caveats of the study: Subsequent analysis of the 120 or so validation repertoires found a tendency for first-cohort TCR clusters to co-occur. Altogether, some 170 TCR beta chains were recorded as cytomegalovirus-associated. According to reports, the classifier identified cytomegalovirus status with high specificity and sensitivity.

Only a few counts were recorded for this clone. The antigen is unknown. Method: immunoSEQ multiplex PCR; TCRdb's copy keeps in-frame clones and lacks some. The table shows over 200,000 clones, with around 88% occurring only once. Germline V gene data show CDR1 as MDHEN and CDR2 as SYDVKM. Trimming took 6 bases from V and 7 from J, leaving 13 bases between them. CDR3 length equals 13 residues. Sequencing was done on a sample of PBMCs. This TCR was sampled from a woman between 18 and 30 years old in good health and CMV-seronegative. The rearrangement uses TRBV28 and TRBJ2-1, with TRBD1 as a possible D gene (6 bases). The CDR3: CASRPTGWNEQFF. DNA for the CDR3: TGTGCCAGCAGGCCCACAGGGTGGAATGAGCAGTTCTTC.